This T cell receptor beta chain was sequenced during a study of T cell repertoires in cytomegalovirus infection. The CDR3 has 16 amino acids. J gave up 4 bases and V 4 bases, and 5 bases lay outside the gene matches. Germline CDR1 reads SGHTA; CDR2 reads FQGNSA. Study-level results: Carriage of CMV together with the relevant HLA was identifiable through cumulative public TCR beta family frequency. CMV-specific TCR beta clonotypes restricted by HLA-C were the ones dominating the ex vivo response.

TCRdb fed the reads into MiXCR, producing one record per CDR3 protein. The repertoire holds 160,000 or so distinct CDR3 sequences, with less than 25% as singletons. With respect to this clonotype: The target antigen is unknown.

The specimen was CD8+ T cells from cultured PBMCs, collected from culture after CMV antigen stimulation. The clonotype originates from a human donor in good health (CMV status not recorded). Some clones in this sample may be carry-over from other donors' samples. V and J are TRBV7-2 and TRBJ1-6; 9 nucleotides line up with TRBD1. CDR3: CASSWGDRVYNSPLHF. The CDR3 nucleotides are TGTGCCAGCAGCTGGGGGGACAGGGTGTATAATTCACCCCTCCACTTT.